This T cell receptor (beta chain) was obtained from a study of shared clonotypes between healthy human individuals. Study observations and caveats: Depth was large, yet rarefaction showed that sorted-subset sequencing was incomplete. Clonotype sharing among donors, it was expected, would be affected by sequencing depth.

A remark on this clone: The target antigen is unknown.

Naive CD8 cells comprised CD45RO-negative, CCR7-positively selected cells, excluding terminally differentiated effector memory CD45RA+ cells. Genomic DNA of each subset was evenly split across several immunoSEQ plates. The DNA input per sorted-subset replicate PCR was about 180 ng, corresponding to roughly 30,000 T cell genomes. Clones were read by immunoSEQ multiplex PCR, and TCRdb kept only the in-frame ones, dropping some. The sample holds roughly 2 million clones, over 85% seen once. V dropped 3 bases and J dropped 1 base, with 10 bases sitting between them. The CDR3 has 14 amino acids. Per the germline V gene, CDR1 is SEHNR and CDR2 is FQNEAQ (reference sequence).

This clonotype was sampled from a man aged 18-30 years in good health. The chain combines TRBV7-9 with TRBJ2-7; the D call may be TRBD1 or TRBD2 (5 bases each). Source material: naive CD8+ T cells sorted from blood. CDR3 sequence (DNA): TGTGCCAGCAGCTTCCCGGGGACGTCCTACGAGCAGTACTTC. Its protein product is CASSFPGTSYEQYF.